One and the same sample provided the 14 T cell receptor beta chains below, sequenced in a study of T cell repertoires in cytomegalovirus infection (dated 2019 in TCRdb). Sequencing took place on an Illumina HiSeq 1500. TCRdb reworked the public reads: Q25 trimming with fastp, MiXCR clone assembly, productive beta chains retained. Here each entry gathers all rows of one CDR3 protein and keeps the most common genes and DNA. Counted in this sample were about 460,000 distinct CDR3 sequences; about 10% of them appeared once. Roughly 10% of the sample belongs to the ten largest clones. The sequencing input was PBMCs. The origin of the receptors is a human donor in good health (CMV status not recorded). Some clones in this sample may be carry-over from other donors' samples.

Turning to this clonotype: In this CDR3 the conserved last residue, phenylalanine or tryptophan, is missing, so a read error is likely. CDR3 sequence (DNA): TGTGCCAGCCGAGGACAGGGAGAACCCGGGGAGCTGTTTTCT. Protein sequence: CASRGQGEPGELFS. V is TRBV19 and J is TRBJ2-2, with 8 bases fitting TRBD1. The CDR3 runs 14 residues. Germline V gene sequence: CDR1 LNHDA, CDR2 SQIVND (reference sequence). The V gene end was trimmed by 9 bases and the J gene end by 6 bases; junction bases not matched to a gene: 9.

This chain uses TRBV27 with TRBJ2-7; either TRBD1 or TRBD2 may supply D (5 bases each). The CDR3 spans 15 residues. Trimming pared 3 bases from V and 3 bases from J, leaving 15 bases between. Germline V CDR1 and CDR2: MNHEY, SMNVEV (reference sequence). CDR3 coding DNA: TGTGCCAGCAGTTTGTCCCGAGGGGTCTTCTACGAGCAGTACTTC. Protein sequence: CASSLSRGVFYEQYF.

The chain is built from TRBV5-1 and TRBJ2-1; 13 bases agree with TRBD2. V lost 5 bases, J lost 8 bases, and 7 bases stayed unmatched. This CDR3 contains 15 residues. CDR1 and CDR2 (germline): SGHRS, YFSETQ. The CDR3 bases are TGCGCCAGCAGACAAACTAGCGGGGGGGCCGATGAGCAGTTCTTC. Its translation: CASRQTSGGADEQFF.

This clonotype has a count of ten or more. V is TRBV7-8 and J is TRBJ2-1; TRBD2 might be the D (5 bases). The CDR3 is 12 residues long. Germline values: CDR1 SGHVS, CDR2 FQNEAQ. V was trimmed by 5 bases and J by 12 bases, leaving 14 bases between them. The CDR3 region has the DNA TGTGCCAGCAGCATTAGCGCCCTCACGCAGTTCTTC. This sequence encodes CASSISALTQFF.

This clonotype was picked up a small number of times. The J gene is TRBJ2-2, the V gene TRBV20-1, with TRBD2 matching over 8 bases. The CDR3 sequence is 17 residues long. Germline values: CDR1 DFQATT, CDR2 SNEGSKA (reference sequence). Losses at the gene ends were 3 bases for V and 4 bases for J; bases not matched to a gene: 13. CDR3 DNA sequence: TGCAGTGCTAGGGCCGGGACTAGTCTTCCGAGCACCGGGGAGCTGTTTTTT. Translation: CSARAGTSLPSTGELFF.

This clonotype appeared many times. V and J are TRBV2 and TRBJ2-3; no clear D gene. The CDR3 loop spans 14 amino acids. Germline CDR1 SNHLY, CDR2 FYNNEI. Trimming took 7 bases from V and 0 from J, leaving 11 bases between them. The CDR3 sequence: CASKGKTSTDTQYF. In DNA form, the CDR3 reads TGTGCCAGCAAAGGGAAGACTAGCACAGATACGCAGTATTTT. Complete variable domain (other parts from reference TRBV2 and TRBJ2-3): EPEVTQTPSHQVTQMGQEVILRCVPISNHLYFYWYRQILGQKVEFLVSFYNNEISEKSEIFDDQFSVERPDGSNFTLKIRSTKLEDSAMYFCASKGKTSTDTQYFGPGTRLTVL.

Note on this clonotype: Just one base apart from a much larger clone, this may be a read error. The chain recombines TRBV10-3 with TRBJ1-1; 7 bases fit TRBD1. Germline CDR1 reads ENHRY; CDR2 reads SYGVKD. CDR3 length equals 15 residues. The chain's CDR3 is CGIRDSSTMNTEAFF. The CDR3 DNA reads as TGTGGCATCAGGGACAGCTCCACAATGAACACTGAAGCTTTCTTT.

In its sample, this clonotype was seen a few times. The V and J genes are TRBV2 and TRBJ2-1, with 12 bases aligning to TRBD2. V gave up 7 bases and J gave up 8 bases; unmatched junction bases: 9. This CDR3 comprises 15 residues. CDR1 is SNHLY, CDR2 FYNNEI, per germline. CDR3 nucleotides: TGTGCCAGCAACGGCGCTAGCGGGGGGGCCTATGAGCAGTTCTTC. It encodes CASNGASGGAYEQFF.

This clonotype was seen many times. The V and J genes are TRBV19 and TRBJ2-1, with D possibly matching TRBD2 (5 bases). Germline-derived CDR1 and CDR2 are LNHDA and SQIVND (reference sequence). This CDR3 is built from 15 residues. Between the trimmed V and J ends, which lost 0 bases and 6 bases, there was a span of 12 bases. DNA for the CDR3: TGTGCCAGTAGTATAGAAGCGGTGTGGAGCAATGAGCAGTTCTTC. It translates to CASSIEAVWSNEQFF.

This clonotype turned up a few times. The chain joins TRBV7-8 to TRBJ1-5, with D maybe TRBD1 (5 bases). The CDR3 sequence is 14 residues long. The V gene's germline CDR1 is SGHVS and CDR2 FQNEAQ. V dropped 8 bases and J dropped 2 bases, with 13 bases sitting between them. CDR3 DNA sequence: TGTGCCAGCCATGAGGGGTCTCGCAATCAGCCCCAGCATTTT. This sequence encodes CASHEGSRNQPQHF.

This clonotype came up many times. The chain uses TRBV2 and TRBJ2-3; D may be TRBD2 (5 bases). From germline, CDR1 is SNHLY and CDR2 FYNNEI. The CDR3 runs to 15 residues. Trimming cost V 2 bases and J 0 bases, with 9 bases left between them. The CDR3 DNA sequence: TGTGCCAGCAGTGAATTAGCGACTAGCACAGATACGCAGTATTTT. It translates to CASSELATSTDTQYF.

This clonotype appeared many times. The rearrangement joins TRBV7-2 to TRBJ2-4; 11 positions agree with TRBD1. Germline-derived CDR1 and CDR2 are SGHTA and FQGNSA. V dropped 5 bases and J dropped 9; count of bases not matched to a gene: 9. The CDR3 contains 15 residues. CDR3 DNA: TGTGCCAGCAGCCCCGGGGGGACAGGGGGAACCATTCAGTACTTC. As protein: CASSPGGTGGTIQYF.

This clonotype was seen only a few times. V and J are TRBV5-1 and TRBJ2-5, with D possibly matching TRBD2 (6 bases). This CDR3 has 15 residues. Germline V gene lookup returns CDR1 SGHRS and CDR2 YFSETQ. The germline V and J ends were trimmed by 0 bases and 2 bases, with 11 bases remaining between them. The CDR3 is CASSLVAAVQETQYF. The CDR3 nucleotides read TGCGCCAGCAGCTTGGTAGCGGCTGTACAAGAGACCCAGTACTTC.

This clonotype was picked up a small number of times. This CDR3 reads CASSLRAETQYF. CDR3 nucleotides: TGTGCCAGCAGTTTACGGGCAGAGACCCAGTACTTC. This rearrangement joins TRBV12-3 or TRBV12-4 to TRBJ2-5; D is unclear. V shed 2 bases and J shed 4 bases, with 5 bases lying between them. The CDR3 spans 12 residues.